This TCR beta chain was sequenced in a study of cytomegalovirus exposure and HLA in healthy donors. About the research overall: As released early, the data held 65 million to 90 million unique TCRs from HLA-typed donors.

In the PCR, 60 Vbeta and 13 Jbeta primers were used. Per the original data handling: Approximately 12 million of tens of millions of unique TCR beta chains were shared, per a later count. Profiling relied on immunoSEQ multiplex PCR, and the TCRdb table lists in-frame clones only, not all of them. V, J and clone size are taken as reported in that table, and D and trimming were inferred from the DNA itself. The sample shows some 87,000 clones, approximately 65% of them seen only once. Points on this clone: Its target is not known.

Points from the study as a whole: Earlier analysis yielded a pattern in which most TCR beta V segments were productive about 90% or about 30% of the time. The authors assumed roughly uniform sequencing depth across donors for presence/absence analyses.

V shed 4 bases and J shed 6 bases, with 19 bases lying between them. The CDR3 has 15 residues. Germline loops: CDR1 KGHSH, CDR2 LQKENI. The receptor's source is a woman aged 25 to 39 in good health and CMV-seropositive. Material: PBMCs. The chain joins TRBV18 to TRBJ2-7; TRBD1 is a possible D gene (5 bases). CDR3 sequence (DNA): TGTGCCAGCTCACTAGGACAAGGGCTTGGACGCGAGCAGTACTTC. Encoded protein: CASSLGQGLGREQYF.